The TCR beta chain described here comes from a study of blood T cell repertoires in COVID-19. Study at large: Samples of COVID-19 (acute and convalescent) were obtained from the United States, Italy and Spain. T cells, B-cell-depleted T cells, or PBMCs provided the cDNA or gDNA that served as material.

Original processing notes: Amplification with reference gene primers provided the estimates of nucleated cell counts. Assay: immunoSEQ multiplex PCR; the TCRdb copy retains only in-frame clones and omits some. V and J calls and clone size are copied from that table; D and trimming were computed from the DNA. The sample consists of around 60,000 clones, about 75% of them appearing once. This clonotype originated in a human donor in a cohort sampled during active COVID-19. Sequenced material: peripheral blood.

Written as DNA, the CDR3 is TGTGCTAGTGGTCCCCGGTGGGGCAGTTCGAACACTGAAGCTTTCTTT. Translated, it gives CASGPRWGSSNTEAFF. V usage is TRBV12-5 and J usage is TRBJ1-1; possibly TRBD1 for D (5 bases). The CDR3 contains 16 residues. V lost 5 bases to trimming and J lost 1 base, with 17 bases between them. CDR1 and CDR2 (germline): LGHNT, FRNRAP. The full variable domain, rest sourced from reference TRBV12-5 and TRBJ1-1, is DARVTQTPRHKVTEMGQEVTMRCQPILGHNTVFWYRQTMMQGLELLAYFRNRAPLDDSGMPKDRFSAEMPDATLATLKIQPSEPRDSAVYFCASGPRWGSSNTEAFFGQGTRLTVV.